These 14 T cell receptor beta chains share one sample of origin, sequenced in a study of blood T cells in healthy people across ages. The use of a sample-barcoded 5' primer and a J-beta primer mix characterized a second PCR of roughly 6 to 12 cycles. TCRdb redid the calling of the 5' RACE reads with MiXCR, one entry per CDR3 protein. The repertoire consists of 650,000 to 700,000 distinct CDR3 sequences, with about a third occurring once and the leading ten covering just over 15%. The sample taken for sequencing was blood. These receptor sequences come from a woman older than 75 in good health.

The chain couples TRBV7-2 to TRBJ2-1; 7 bases are a match to TRBD2. The CDR3 is made up of 15 amino acids. Trimming cost V 1 base and J 8 bases; bases outside gene matches: 8. Germline CDR1 SGHTA, CDR2 FQGNSA. The CDR3 DNA reads as TGTGCCAGCAGCTTAGACCGGACTAGATTCTATGAGCAGTTCTTC. Its protein product is CASSLDRTRFYEQFF.

This clonotype was picked up many times. The chain couples TRBV30 to TRBJ2-7, with TRBD1 identical over 7 bases. The CDR3 sequence is 13 residues long. Germline lookup yields CDR1 GTSNPN and CDR2 SVGIG (reference sequence). Losses at the gene ends were 3 bases for V and 2 bases for J; bases not matched to a gene: 4. The CDR3 DNA is TGTGCCTGGAGCAGGGACAGACCCTACGAGCAGTACTTC. This translates into CAWSRDRPYEQYF.

V and J are TRBV20-1 and TRBJ1-2; perhaps TRBD1 as D (5 bases). Deletions cut 0 bases from V and 4 bases from J, with 12 bases between. From germline, CDR1 is DFQATT and CDR2 SNEGSKA (reference sequence). The CDR3 length is 14 residues. The CDR3 spells CSARDLPGGYGYTF. Here the CDR3 DNA reads TGCAGTGCTAGAGATCTGCCCGGGGGCTATGGCTACACCTTC.

This clonotype was seen ten or more times. The chain uses TRBV20-1 and TRBJ2-3, with TRBD2 identical over 9 bases. The V segment lost 6 bases and the J segment 3 bases; nucleotides outside the gene matches: 7. Germline CDR1 is DFQATT and CDR2 is SNEGSKA (reference sequence). The CDR3 contains 14 residues. This CDR3 reads CSAPAGGVTDTQYF. CDR3 coding DNA: TGCAGTGCACCAGCGGGGGGCGTAACAGATACGCAGTATTTT.

The chain carries TRBV2 and TRBJ2-7; possibly TRBD1 or TRBD2 for D (5 bases each). Germline CDR1 and CDR2: SNHLY and FYNNEI. Trimming shortened V by 6 bases and J by 0 bases, and 21 bases separated the two germline ends. The CDR3 runs 17 residues. CDR3 protein: CASREIGLRGGSYEQYF. In nucleotides, the CDR3 is TGTGCCAGCAGGGAGATCGGGTTGAGGGGCGGCTCCTACGAGCAGTACTTC.

This clonotype was counted many times. This chain joins TRBV24-1 and TRBJ2-5, with 9 bases fitting TRBD1. The V segment lost 9 bases and the J segment 2 bases; nucleotides outside the gene matches: 9. Germline V gives CDR1 KGHDR, CDR2 SFDVKD. CDR3 length equals 15 residues. The CDR3, as DNA: TGTGCCACCGGGACAGGGTGGGAAGATCAAGAGACCCAGTACTTC. Protein sequence: CATGTGWEDQETQYF.

In its sample, this clonotype was seen many times. The genes are TRBV20-1 and TRBJ1-1, with D unclear. In germline, CDR1 is DFQATT, CDR2 SNEGSKA (reference sequence). CDR3 length equals 17 residues. Trimming left V 2 bases short and J 3 bases short, with 22 bases between. The chain's CDR3 is CSARNPGRGGLDTEAFF. DNA of the CDR3: TGCAGTGCTAGAAACCCGGGTCGCGGCGGGTTGGACACTGAAGCTTTCTTT.

In its sample, this clonotype was seen many times. The genes are TRBV5-1 and TRBJ2-1; TRBD1 is a possible D gene (6 bases). Trimming cost V 0 bases and J 5 bases, with 12 bases left between them. This CDR3 region has 15 residues. Germline CDR1 and CDR2: SGHRS and YFSETQ. The CDR3 here is CASSLGAGVNNEQFF. The CDR3 coding sequence is TGCGCCAGCAGCTTGGGGGCAGGGGTGAACAATGAGCAGTTCTTC.

The V gene is TRBV3-1, the J gene TRBJ2-2; 12 nucleotides agree with TRBD2. Trimming at V came to 4 bases and at J to 5 bases, leaving 2 bases not matched to a gene. The CDR3 loop spans 15 amino acids. Germline V lookup: CDR1 LGHDT, CDR2 YNNKEL (reference sequence). In DNA, the CDR3 is TGTGCCAGCAGCCGACTAGCGGGGGAGACCGGGGAGCTGTTTTTT. Protein sequence: CASSRLAGETGELFF. The complete variable domain, with remaining parts taken from reference TRBV3-1 and TRBJ2-2, reads DTAVSQTPKYLVTQMGNDKSIKCEQNLGHDTMYWYKQDSKKFLKIMFSYNNKELIINETVPNRFSPKSPDKAHLNLHINSLELGDSAVYFCASSRLAGETGELFFGEGSRLTVL.

This clonotype was seen many times. This chain uses TRBV5-6 with TRBJ2-3; no clear D. This CDR3 has 14 amino acids. From germline, CDR1 is SGHDT and CDR2 YYEEEE. The germline V and J ends were trimmed by 0 bases and 6 bases, with 11 bases remaining between them. The CDR3 DNA is TGTGCCAGCAGCTTGGAGCAGCTTATGGATACGCAGTATTTT. As protein: CASSLEQLMDTQYF.

This clonotype showed up many times. The gene calls are TRBV5-1 and TRBJ2-3; 7 positions agree with TRBD2. The germline gives CDR1 SGHRS, CDR2 YFSETQ. The J segment lost 4 bases and the V segment lost 4 bases, leaving 9 bases of the junction unmatched. CDR3 length: 15 amino acids. The CDR3 spells CASSRGGLEADTQYF. The DNA for the CDR3 is TGCGCCAGCAGCCGGGGCGGACTAGAGGCAGATACGCAGTATTTT.

The V call is TRBV27, the J call TRBJ2-2, with a possible D match to TRBD2 (6 bases). Trimming cost V 3 bases and J 5 bases, with 10 bases left between them. The CDR3 runs 14 residues. Germline V gene sequence: CDR1 MNHEY, CDR2 SMNVEV (reference sequence). The DNA of the CDR3 is TGTGCCAGCAGTTTCAGAGGAGGGACCGGGGAGCTGTTTTTT. Its translation is CASSFRGGTGELFF.

The genes are TRBV21-1 and TRBJ1-5; the table's D call, TRBD1, has no DNA check behind it. TRBV21-1 represents a pseudogene. The CDR3 contains 16 residues. The CDR3 is CASSNDRSLGNQPQHF. Written as DNA, the CDR3 is TGTGCCAGCAGCAATGACAGAAGCTTGGGCAATCAGCCCCAGCATTTT.

The rearrangement links TRBV10-2 to TRBJ1-2; D call uncertain. V lost 2 bases and J lost 3, with 22 bases in between. This CDR3 is built from 18 residues. Per germline, CDR1 WSHSY and CDR2 SAAADI. The CDR3 loop is CASSERQWEPIRHYGYTF. CDR3 DNA sequence: TGCGCCAGCAGTGAGAGGCAGTGGGAGCCTATCAGGCACTATGGCTACACCTTC.